These T cell receptor beta chains were read from a single sample in a study of beta chain features in type 1 diabetes. Sequenced by immunoSEQ multiplex PCR; TCRdb stores in-frame clones only, minus some. In the table there are about 740,000 clones, 13% of which are singletons. The source material was naive CD4+ T cells from blood. These receptors were taken from a man younger than 30 with type 1 diabetes. Each CDR3 is given with its conserved first and last residue. The D gene is left open where the match is weak. Clone size is shown for a subset of rows, as once, few, many or a class of expanded clone.

J	size	D	V	DNA	CDR3
TRBJ1-2	-	-	TRBV7-9	TGTGCCAGCAGCTTAGGAGGGGATAACTATGGCTACACCTTC	CASSLGGDNYGYTF
TRBJ2-6	-	-	TRBV14	TGTGCCAGCAGCCAAGCCGGCAGGGAACCCTCTGGGGCCAACGTCCTGACTTTC	CASSQAGREPSGANVLTF
TRBJ1-5	-	-	TRBV2	TGTGCCAGCAGTGAAATGGGCGGATACTTTAGCAATCAGCCCCAGCATTTT	CASSEMGGYFSNQPQHF
TRBJ2-5	-	-	TRBV28	TGTGCCAGCAGTTTACCCAACAGAGACTGGGGAGAGACCCAGTACTTC	CASSLPNRDWGETQYF
TRBJ2-7	few	TRBD1	TRBV2	TGTGCCGGGGGCCGGGACAGCAAAAACCCCTACGAGCAGTACTTC	CAGGRDSKNPYEQYF
TRBJ1-1	-	-	TRBV11-2	TGTGCCAGCAGCTCCCAGCAGGACACTAAAGCTTTCTTT	CASSSQQDTKAFF
TRBJ2-5	-	TRBD1	TRBV6-1	TGTGCCAGCAGTGACCCGGACAGGGGTGAAGAGACCCAGTACTTC	CASSDPDRGEETQYF
TRBJ2-3	few	TRBD1	TRBV2	TGTGCCAGCAAGACAGGGGGAGGCACAGATACGCAGTATTTT	CASKTGGGTDTQYF
TRBJ1-1	-	-	TRBV9	TGTGCCAGCAGTAGACAGATCCTGAACACTGAAGCTTTCTTT	CASSRQILNTEAFF
TRBJ2-3	-	-	TRBV9	TGTGCCAGCAGCTTTCTCGGCCAGGGTTCCACAGATACGCAGTATTTT	CASSFLGQGSTDTQYF
TRBJ2-7	-	-	TRBV2	TGTGCCAGCCTCCCGCGAGTTGGGGGCACCTACGAGCAGTACTTC	CASLPRVGGTYEQYF
TRBJ2-6	few	-	TRBV28	TGTGCCAGCAGTTCATATCCCCCTGGATTCTCTGGGGCCAACGTCCTGACTTTC	CASSSYPPGFSGANVLTF
TRBJ2-7	-	-	TRBV5-1	TGCGCCAGCAGCTTAAACCCCGACGGACCCTACGAGCAGTACTTC	CASSLNPDGPYEQYF
TRBJ1-5	-	-	TRBV7-2	TGTGCCAGCAGCTCAACAGGGCCTCATCAGCCCCAGCATTTT	CASSSTGPHQPQHF
TRBJ1-2	-	-	TRBV7-2	TGTGCCAGCAGCTTATACGAGGGTTTTAGCTATGGCTACACCTTC	CASSLYEGFSYGYTF
TRBJ2-1	few	TRBD1	TRBV5-1	TGCGCCAGCAGCTTGGTCGCCAACAGGGGGCAGGACAATGAGCAGTTCTTC	CASSLVANRGQDNEQFF
TRBJ1-1	-	-	TRBV29-1	TGCAGCGCCCGGGAGGGGCCGGGCACTGAAGCTTTCTTT	CSAREGPGTEAFF
TRBJ1-1	few	TRBD1	TRBV29-1	TGCAGCGTCGGCCGACAGGGTTTCGGTACTGAAGCTTTCTTT	CSVGRQGFGTEAFF
TRBJ2-4	-	-	TRBV6-1	TGTGCCAGCAGAATGGGCGTAAACATTCAGTACTTC	CASRMGVNIQYF
TRBJ2-4	-	-	TRBV5-5	TGTGCCAGCGAGGATCGTAGGGTACCCAAAAACATTCAGTACTTC	CASEDRRVPKNIQYF